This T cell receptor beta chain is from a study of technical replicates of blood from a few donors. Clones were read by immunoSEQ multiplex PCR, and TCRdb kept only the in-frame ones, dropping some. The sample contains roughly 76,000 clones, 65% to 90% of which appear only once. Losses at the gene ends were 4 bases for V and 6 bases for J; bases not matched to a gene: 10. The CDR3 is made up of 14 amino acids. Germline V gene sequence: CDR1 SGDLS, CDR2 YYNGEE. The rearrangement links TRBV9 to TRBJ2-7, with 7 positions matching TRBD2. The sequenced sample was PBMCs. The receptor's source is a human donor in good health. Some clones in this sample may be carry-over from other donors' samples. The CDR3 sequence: CASSFGAAGTEQYF. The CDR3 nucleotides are TGTGCCAGCAGCTTTGGGGCAGCGGGAACCGAGCAGTACTTC.